This TCR beta chain appears in the sequencing data of a study of T cell responses to AZD1222 COVID-19 vaccine. Findings and limits, study-wide: White British donors predominated, females outnumbered males, and clonal diversity was possibly underestimated. CD4 TCRs covered the whole spike, strongest at regions 160-218 and 743-854. None of the repertoires were sampled until the peak T cell response had passed.

Of note for this clone: Antigen: not known.

TCRdb's copy holds only in-frame clones and misses some; the assay was immunoSEQ multiplex PCR. This sample has over 70,000 clones; 70% to 80% occur once, and the top ten carry roughly 28%. The CDR3 extends over 11 amino acids. The V gene lost 1 base and the J gene lost 10 bases, with 5 bases spanning the gap. From germline, CDR1 is MNHNS and CDR2 SASEGT. This clonotype was sampled from an adult who received the MenACWY meningococcal vaccine as a control. The material was peripheral blood, obtained 28 days after the second dose of the MenACWY control vaccine. The chain joins TRBV6-1 to TRBJ2-1; D ambiguous. CDR3 nucleotides: TGTGCCAGCAGTGAAGTAGTAGAGCAGTTCTTC. Residues: CASSEVVEQFF.